These 2 T cell receptor beta chains were all obtained from the same sample, sequenced in a study of radiation and T cells in renal cell carcinoma. Data came from immunoSEQ multiplex PCR; TCRdb stores just in-frame clones and leaves some out. Among about 16,000 clones listed, about 50% were seen once. The treatment: 15 Gy SBRT to primary tumor, nephrectomy 4 weeks later. The material sequenced was tumor tissue, taken from a patient whose treatment included radiotherapy and nephrectomy. These receptors came from a woman aged 60-75 years with renal cell carcinoma.

The V call is TRBV27, the J call TRBJ2-1, with D maybe TRBD1 (6 bases). The CDR3 covers 12 residues. Germline CDR1 MNHEY, CDR2 SMNVEV (reference sequence). Trimming took off 5 bases at V and 8 bases at J, with 10 bases between the two ends. The CDR3 here is CASSPRGYEQFF. CDR3 coding DNA: TGTGCCAGCAGTCCGAGGGGGTATGAGCAGTTCTTC.

This clone is classed as medium-sized. The chain uses TRBV27 and TRBJ1-2; D may be TRBD1 (5 bases). Germline CDR1 MNHEY, CDR2 SMNVEV (reference sequence). CDR3 length: 15 amino acids. V was cut by 5 bases and J by 2 bases, with 15 bases left in between. For the CDR3, the DNA is TGTGCCAGCAGTGACGGGACGGGACTGAACTATGGCTACACCTTC. Translated: CASSDGTGLNYGYTF.